The entry that follows covers one T cell receptor (beta chain) sequence. Its antigen is undetermined. Germline trimming cut 4 bases from V and 16 bases from J; bases unmatched to any gene: 10. The germline CDR1 and CDR2 sequences are LNHDA and SQIVND (reference sequence). This CDR3 comprises 13 residues. The data were obtained in a study of shared clonotypes between healthy human individuals. Findings and limits, study-wide: Sorted-subset sequencing was shown by rarefaction to be incomplete despite large depth.

Using immunoSEQ multiplex PCR, the repertoire was profiled, and TCRdb retains in-frame clones only, with some absent. The data show about 2,500,000 clones, about 92% seen once. This receptor was identified in a man between 18 and 29 years old in good health. This chain links TRBV19 with TRBJ1-5; the match to TRBD1 covers 10 bases. The sample was naive CD4+ T cells sorted from blood. As to subset: CD45RA+ positively selected. CDR3 amino acids: CASSRNRQGAIHF. DNA of the CDR3: TGTGCCAGTAGTAGGAACCGACAGGGGGCGATCCATTTT.